Following are 6 T cell receptor beta chains from one sample sequenced in a study of cytomegalovirus exposure and HLA in healthy donors (dated by TCRdb to the late 2010s). The protocol used for the library was the immunoSEQ multiplex PCR assay. A mixture of 60 forward primers for TCR Vbeta segments and 13 reverse primers for TCR Jbeta segments was used in the multiplex PCR. Not all clones reach the TCRdb copy of this immuneACCESS table, which keeps in-frame sequences only. Checked studies attribute under half of the gap to unresolved V genes and leave the rest unexplained. This sample is represented by 100,000 to 150,000 clones; roughly 75% of them were singletons. The ten most abundant clones make up about 5.3% of the sample. Sequenced: PBMCs. These receptor sequences come from a man aged 25-40 years in good health and CMV-seronegative.

The chain uses TRBV28 and TRBJ1-2; D may be TRBD1 (5 bases). In germline, CDR1 is MDHEN, CDR2 SYDVKM. V dropped 5 bases and J dropped 3 bases, with 10 bases sitting between them. CDR3 length equals 13 residues. The CDR3 bases are TGTGCCAGCAGTGGGGGGAGTTACTATGGCTACACCTTC. As protein: CASSGGSYYGYTF.

The chain recombines TRBV5-8 with TRBJ1-1; TRBD1 might be the D (5 bases). CDR1 and CDR2 from the germline V gene are SGHTS and YDEGEE. The CDR3 has 15 amino acids. Trimming took 0 bases from V and 3 from J, leaving 12 bases between them. CDR3 in amino acids: CASSLGQFVYTEAFF. In DNA form, the CDR3 reads TGTGCCAGCAGCTTGGGACAGTTCGTTTACACTGAAGCTTTCTTT.

Here the CDR3 reads CASTADRGLGYTF. DNA for the CDR3: TGTGCCAGCACCGCTGACAGGGGGCTTGGCTACACCTTC. J is TRBJ1-2 and V is TRBV6-5, with 10 bases matching TRBD1. The CDR3 consists of 13 residues. From germline, CDR1 is MNHEY and CDR2 SVGAGI. V gave up 7 bases and J gave up 7 bases; unmatched junction bases: 6.

The rearrangement links TRBV7-9 to TRBJ1-2; 10 bases fit TRBD1. V dropped 5 bases and J dropped 8; count of bases not matched to a gene: 5. There are 13 residues in the CDR3. Germline CDR1 and CDR2: SEHNR and FQNEAQ (reference sequence). The CDR3 protein is CASSVGTGEGYTF. The CDR3 bases are TGTGCCAGCAGCGTCGGGACAGGGGAGGGCTACACCTTC.

In its sample, this clone was seen a few times. The rearrangement uses TRBV4-2 and TRBJ2-7; TRBD2 matches at 9 bases. CDR1 is LGHNA and CDR2 is YNFKEQ in the germline V gene. V gave up 0 bases and J gave up 2 bases; unmatched junction bases: 2. The CDR3 runs 15 residues. CDR3 DNA sequence: TGTGCCAGCAGCCAAGAATCTAGCGGGACCTACGAGCAGTACTTC. This codes for CASSQESSGTYEQYF.

CDR3 region: CASSQGTGGAVFAYGYTF. The CDR3 DNA reads as TGCGCCAGCAGCCAAGGAACAGGGGGCGCCGTGTTTGCCTATGGCTACACCTTC. This chain uses TRBV4-1 with TRBJ1-2; 9 positions agree with TRBD1. With 1 base clipped from V and 4 bases from J, the junction kept 13 bases outside the gene matches. CDR1 MGHRA and CDR2 YSYEKL come from the germline V gene. The CDR3 is 18 amino acids.